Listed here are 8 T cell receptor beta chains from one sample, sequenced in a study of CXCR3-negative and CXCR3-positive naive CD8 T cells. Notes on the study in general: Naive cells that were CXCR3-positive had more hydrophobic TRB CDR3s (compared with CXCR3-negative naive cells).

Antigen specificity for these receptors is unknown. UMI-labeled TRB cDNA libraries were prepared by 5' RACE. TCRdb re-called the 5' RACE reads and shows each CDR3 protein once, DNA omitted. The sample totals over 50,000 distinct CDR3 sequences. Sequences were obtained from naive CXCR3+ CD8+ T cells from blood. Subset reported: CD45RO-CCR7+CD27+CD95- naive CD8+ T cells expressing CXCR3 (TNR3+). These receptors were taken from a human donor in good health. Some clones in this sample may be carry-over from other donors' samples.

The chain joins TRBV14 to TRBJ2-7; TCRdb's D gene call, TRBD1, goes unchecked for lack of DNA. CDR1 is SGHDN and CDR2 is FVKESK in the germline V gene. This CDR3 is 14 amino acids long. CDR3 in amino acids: CATSPPVGSYEQYF.

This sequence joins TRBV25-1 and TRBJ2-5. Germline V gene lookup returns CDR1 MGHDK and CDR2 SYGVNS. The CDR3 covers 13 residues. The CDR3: CASNQRSSETQYF.

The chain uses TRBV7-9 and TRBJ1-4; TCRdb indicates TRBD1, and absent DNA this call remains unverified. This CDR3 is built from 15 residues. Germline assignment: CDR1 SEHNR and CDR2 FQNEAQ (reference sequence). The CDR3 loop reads CASSLPGAASEKLFF. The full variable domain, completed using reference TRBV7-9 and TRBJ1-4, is DTGVSQNPRHKITKRGQNVTFRCDPISEHNRLYWYRQTLGQGPEFLTYFQNEAQLEKSRLLSDRFSAERPKGSFSTLEIQRTEQGDSAMYLCASSLPGAASEKLFFGSGTQLSVL.

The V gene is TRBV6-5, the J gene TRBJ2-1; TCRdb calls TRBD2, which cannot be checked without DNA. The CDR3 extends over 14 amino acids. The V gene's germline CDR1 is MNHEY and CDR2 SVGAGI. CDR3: CASSYSGGGFEQFF.

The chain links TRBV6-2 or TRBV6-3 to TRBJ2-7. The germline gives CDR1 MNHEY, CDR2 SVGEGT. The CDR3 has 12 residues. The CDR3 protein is CASSGQPYEQYF.

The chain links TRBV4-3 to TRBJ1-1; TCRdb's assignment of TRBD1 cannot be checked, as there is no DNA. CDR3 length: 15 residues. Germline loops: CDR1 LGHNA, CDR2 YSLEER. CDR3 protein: CASSRVTGGNTEAFF.

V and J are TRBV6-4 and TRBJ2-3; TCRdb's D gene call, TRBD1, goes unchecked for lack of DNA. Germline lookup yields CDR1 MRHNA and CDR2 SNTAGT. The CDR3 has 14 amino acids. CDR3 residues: CASSDSTEGNTQYF.

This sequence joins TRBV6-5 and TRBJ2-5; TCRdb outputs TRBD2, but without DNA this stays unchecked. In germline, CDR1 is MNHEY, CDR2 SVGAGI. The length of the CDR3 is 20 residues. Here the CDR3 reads CASLAGHGTSGDSIKETQYF.